Shown below are 17 T cell receptor beta chains from a single sample sequenced in a study of PD-1 blockade in classical Hodgkin lymphoma. Each and every patient relapsed after autologous stem cell transplantation, and patients got differing brentuximab vedotin exposure. The assay was immunoSEQ multiplex PCR, and TCRdb's table has in-frame clones only and misses some. The sample carries 25,000 to 35,000 clones, roughly 83% recorded once. Sequences were derived from peripheral blood mononuclear cells (PBMCs), sampled before the second cycle of nivolumab. These receptors all stem from a human donor with classical Hodgkin lymphoma.

V gene TRBV9 combines with J gene TRBJ2-3; 14 bases are a match to TRBD2. Germline V gives CDR1 SGDLS, CDR2 YYNGEE. With V trimmed by 4 bases and J by 1 base, 11 bases remained unmatched. The length of the CDR3 is 19 residues. The CDR3 protein is CASSNTYPGLAGGTDTQYF. For the CDR3, the DNA is TGTGCCAGCAGCAATACCTATCCGGGACTAGCGGGGGGCACAGATACGCAGTATTTT. The full variable domain, in which reference TRBV9 and TRBJ2-3 provide the parts outside the CDR3, is DSGVTQTPKHLITATGQRVTLRCSPRSGDLSVYWYQQSLDQGLQFLIQYYNGEERAKGNILERFSAQQFPDLHSELNLSSLELGDSALYFCASSNTYPGLAGGTDTQYFGPGTRLTVL.

The genes are TRBV27 and TRBJ2-5; no reliable D call. The V end was cut by 5 bases, the J end by 0 bases, with 16 bases between. Germline V gene data show CDR1 as MNHEY and CDR2 as SMNVEV (reference sequence). CDR3 length equals 16 residues. The CDR3 reads CASSPLPLFYQETQYF. CDR3 DNA: TGTGCCAGCAGTCCACTCCCACTTTTCTACCAAGAGACCCAGTACTTC.

The chain couples TRBV19 to TRBJ1-4, with D unresolved. The CDR3 spans 16 residues. Trimming took off 11 bases at V and 0 bases at J, with 19 bases between the two ends. In germline, CDR1 is LNHDA, CDR2 SQIVND (reference sequence). The CDR3 protein is CASQGPASSTNEKLFF. The CDR3 region has the DNA TGTGCCTCTCAAGGGCCCGCTTCTTCAACTAATGAAAAACTGTTTTTT.

The chain couples TRBV11-3 to TRBJ2-3; the D gene is possibly TRBD2 (6 bases). CDR1 and CDR2 from the germline V gene are SGHNT and YENEEA. The V and J ends lost 7 bases and 1 base respectively, with 15 bases between them. This CDR3 region has 15 residues. The CDR3 nucleotides are TGTGCCAGCACCTTTCGGCGGGGTGGCACAGATACGCAGTATTTT. It is translated as CASTFRRGGTDTQYF.

CDR3 DNA sequence: TGTGCCAGCAGCGTAGGGGGGGCCTACTACAAAAACATTCAGTACTTC. Its translation: CASSVGGAYYKNIQYF. The chain carries TRBV9 and TRBJ2-4, with D possibly being TRBD1 or TRBD2 (6 bases each). CDR3 length: 16 residues. CDR1 and CDR2 (germline): SGDLS, YYNGEE. V was cut by 0 bases and J by 3 bases, with 13 bases left in between.

This clone came up a few times. The CDR3 nucleotides are TGTGCCAGTAGTATTAAGTTTTACAGGGCGCCCACTGAAGCTTTCTTT. This sequence encodes CASSIKFYRAPTEAFF. The chain uses TRBV19 and TRBJ1-1, with D possibly TRBD1 on 6 matching bases. V shed 3 bases and J shed 4 bases, with 18 bases lying between them. This CDR3 is built from 16 residues. Germline lookup yields CDR1 LNHDA and CDR2 SQIVND (reference sequence).

V is TRBV9 and J is TRBJ2-2; no reliable D call. The V gene's germline CDR1 is SGDLS and CDR2 YYNGEE. V was pared by 2 bases and J by 2 bases, with 7 bases between. The CDR3 extends over 14 amino acids. This CDR3 is CASSVDANTGELFF. In DNA form, the CDR3 reads TGTGCCAGCAGCGTTGACGCCAACACCGGGGAGCTGTTTTTT.

The chain carries TRBV27 and TRBJ2-3, with TRBD1 matching over 9 bases. V shed 4 bases, J shed 4 bases, and the junction held 3 bases outside the gene matches. This CDR3 has 14 amino acids. Germline V gene data show CDR1 as MNHEY and CDR2 as SMNVEV (reference sequence). The CDR3 DNA sequence: TGTGCCAGCAGTTATGACAGGGGGTCAGATACGCAGTATTTT. It codes for CASSYDRGSDTQYF.

The CDR3 reads CSVEVAASGQTGELFF. The CDR3 coding sequence is TGCAGCGTTGAAGTGGCCGCATCGGGACAAACCGGGGAGCTGTTTTTT. This chain links TRBV29-1 with TRBJ2-2; D may be TRBD1 (6 bases). CDR1 and CDR2 (germline): SQVTM, ANQGSEA. The CDR3 consists of 16 residues. The ends were cut back, 1 base at V and 5 bases at J, with 17 bases in the middle.

The chain carries TRBV20-1 and TRBJ2-7; D not certain. CDR3 length: 11 amino acids. V lost 1 base, J lost 2 bases, and 3 bases lay in between. In germline, CDR1 is DFQATT, CDR2 SNEGSKA (reference sequence). The CDR3 DNA is TGCAGTGCTAGAGGGGCCTACGAGCAGTACTTC. Amino acids: CSARGAYEQYF.

The sample holds one count of this clone. The chain has TRBV13 and TRBJ1-3; no firm D call. Looked up from germline, CDR1 is PRHDT and CDR2 is FYEKMQ (reference sequence). The CDR3 consists of 15 residues. The V gene lost 2 bases and the J gene lost 0 bases, with 8 bases spanning the gap. This CDR3 is CASSLSSLSGNTIYF. CDR3 bases: TGTGCCAGCAGCTTATCCTCACTCTCTGGAAACACCATATATTTT. Complete variable domain (other parts from reference TRBV13 and TRBJ1-3): AAGVIQSPRHLIKEKRETATLKCYPIPRHDTVYWYQQGPGQDPQFLISFYEKMQSDKGSIPDRFSAQQFSDYHSELNMSSLELGDSALYFCASSLSSLSGNTIYFGEGSWLTVV.

The chain recombines TRBV7-2 with TRBJ2-3, with a weak D call TRBD1 (5 bases). With 1 base removed from V and 2 bases from J, the gap between germline ends came to 10 bases. In germline, CDR1 is SGHTA, CDR2 FQGNSA. CDR3 size: 15 residues. The CDR3 region has the DNA TGTGCCAGCAGCTTAGGGTTGACAGACACAGATACGCAGTATTTT. The encoded protein is CASSLGLTDTDTQYF.

The V and J genes are TRBV29-1 and TRBJ2-7; D unresolved. This CDR3 has 13 amino acids. Germline loops: CDR1 SQVTM, CDR2 ANQGSEA. Trimming removed 3 bases from V and 0 bases from J, with 9 bases in between. CDR3 DNA sequence: TGCAGCGTTGAGGCGTCGAGCTCCTACGAGCAGTACTTC. It translates to CSVEASSSYEQYF.

The CDR3 loop is CAWRRANTEAFF. The CDR3 DNA is TGTGCCTGGAGAAGGGCGAACACTGAAGCTTTCTTT. The chain has TRBV30 and TRBJ1-1; D remains unclear. With 3 bases removed from V and 1 base from J, the gap between germline ends came to 6 bases. The V gene's germline CDR1 is GTSNPN and CDR2 SVGIG (reference sequence). The CDR3 contains 12 residues.

The V call is TRBV5-8, the J call TRBJ1-1; unclear D gene. The ends were cut back, 0 bases at V and 4 bases at J, with 4 bases in the middle. The CDR3 is 12 residues long. Germline loops: CDR1 SGHTS, CDR2 YDEGEE. CDR3 loop: CASSLVATEAFF. The CDR3 DNA reads TGTGCCAGCAGCTTGGTGGCCACTGAAGCTTTCTTT.

This sequence joins TRBV7-2 and TRBJ2-3; 7 bases agree with TRBD2. The J segment lost 0 bases and the V segment lost 8 bases, leaving 11 bases of the junction unmatched. The germline V gene has CDR1 SGHTA and CDR2 FQGNSA. The length of the CDR3 is 16 residues. CDR3 DNA sequence: TGTGCCAGCGGAGAGGGCGGGAGCTTAAGCACAGATACGCAGTATTTT. Protein: CASGEGGSLSTDTQYF. The entire variable domain, with the rest obtained from reference TRBV7-2 and TRBJ2-3, is as follows: GAGVSQSPSNKVTEKGKDVELRCDPISGHTALYWYRQSLGQGLEFLIYFQGNSAPDKSGLPSDRFSAERTGGSVSTLTIQRTQQEDSAVYLCASGEGGSLSTDTQYFGPGTRLTVL.

The chain recombines TRBV6-6 with TRBJ2-7; 9 bases are a match to TRBD1. This CDR3 is 14 amino acids long. Per the germline V gene, CDR1 is MNHNY and CDR2 is SVGAGI (reference sequence). V lost 5 bases and J lost 1; bases outside the gene matches: 3. The CDR3 loop reads CASSRGTGSYEQYF. CDR3 nucleotide sequence: TGTGCCAGCAGTCGCGGGACAGGGTCCTACGAGCAGTACTTC.